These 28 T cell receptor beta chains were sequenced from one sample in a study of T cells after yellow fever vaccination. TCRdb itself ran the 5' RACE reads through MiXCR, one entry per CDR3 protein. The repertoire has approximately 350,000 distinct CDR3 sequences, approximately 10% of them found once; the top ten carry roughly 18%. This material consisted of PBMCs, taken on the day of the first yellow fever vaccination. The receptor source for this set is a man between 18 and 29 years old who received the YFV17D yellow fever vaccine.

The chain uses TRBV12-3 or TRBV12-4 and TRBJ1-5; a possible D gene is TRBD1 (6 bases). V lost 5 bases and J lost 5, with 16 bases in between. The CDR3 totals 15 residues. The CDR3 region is CASSLDRDTYQPQHF. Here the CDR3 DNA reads TGTGCCAGCAGTCTAGACCGGGACACCTATCAGCCCCAGCATTTT.

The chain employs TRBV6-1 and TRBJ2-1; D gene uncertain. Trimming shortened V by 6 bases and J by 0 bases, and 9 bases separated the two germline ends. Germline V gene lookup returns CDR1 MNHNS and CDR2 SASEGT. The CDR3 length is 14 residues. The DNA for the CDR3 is TGTGCCAGCAGATCTGATGACTCCTACAATGAGCAGTTCTTC. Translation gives CASRSDDSYNEQFF.

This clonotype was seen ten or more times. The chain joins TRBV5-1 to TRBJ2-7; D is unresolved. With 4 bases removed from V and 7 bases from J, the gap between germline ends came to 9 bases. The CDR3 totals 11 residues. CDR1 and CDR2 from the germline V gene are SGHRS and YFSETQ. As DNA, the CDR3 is TGCGCCAGCAGCCCCCTCGGAGAGCAGTACTTC. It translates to CASSPLGEQYF.

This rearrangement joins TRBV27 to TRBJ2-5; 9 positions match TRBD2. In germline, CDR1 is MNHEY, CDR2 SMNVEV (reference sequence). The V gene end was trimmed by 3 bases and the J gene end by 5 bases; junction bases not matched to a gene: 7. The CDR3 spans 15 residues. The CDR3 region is CASSFIAGGLETQYF. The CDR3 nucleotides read TGTGCCAGCAGTTTTATTGCGGGGGGGTTGGAGACCCAGTACTTC.

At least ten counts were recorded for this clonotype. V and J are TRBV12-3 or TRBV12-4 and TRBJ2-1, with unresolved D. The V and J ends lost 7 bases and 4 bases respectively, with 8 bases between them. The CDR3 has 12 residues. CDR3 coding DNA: TGTGCCAGCAATGATCTTTACAATGAGCAGTTCTTC. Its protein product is CASNDLYNEQFF.

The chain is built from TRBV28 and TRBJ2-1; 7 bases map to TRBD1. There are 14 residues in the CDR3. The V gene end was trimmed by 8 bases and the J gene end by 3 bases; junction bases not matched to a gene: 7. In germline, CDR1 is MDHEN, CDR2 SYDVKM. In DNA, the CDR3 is TGTGCCAGCCACGGAGGACAGGTCTACAATGAGCAGTTCTTC. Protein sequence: CASHGGQVYNEQFF. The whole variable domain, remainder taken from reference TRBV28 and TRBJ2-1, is DVKVTQSSRYLVKRTGEKVFLECVQDMDHENMFWYRQDPGLGLRLIYFSYDVKMKEKGDIPEGYSVSREKKERFSLILESASTNQTSMYLCASHGGQVYNEQFFGPGTRLTVL.

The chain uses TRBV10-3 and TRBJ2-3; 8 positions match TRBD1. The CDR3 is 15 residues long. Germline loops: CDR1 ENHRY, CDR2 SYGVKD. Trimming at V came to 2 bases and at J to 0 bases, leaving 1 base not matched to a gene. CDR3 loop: CAISEGDRSTDTQYF. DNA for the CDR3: TGTGCCATCAGTGAGGGGGACAGGAGCACAGATACGCAGTATTTT.

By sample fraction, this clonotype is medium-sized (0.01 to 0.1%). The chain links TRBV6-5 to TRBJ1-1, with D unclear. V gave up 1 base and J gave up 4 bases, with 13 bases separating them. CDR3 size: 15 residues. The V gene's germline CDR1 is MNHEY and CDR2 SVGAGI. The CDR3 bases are TGTGCCAGCAGTTACTACCCCGGTCGGGGCACTGAAGCTTTCTTT. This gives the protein CASSYYPGRGTEAFF.

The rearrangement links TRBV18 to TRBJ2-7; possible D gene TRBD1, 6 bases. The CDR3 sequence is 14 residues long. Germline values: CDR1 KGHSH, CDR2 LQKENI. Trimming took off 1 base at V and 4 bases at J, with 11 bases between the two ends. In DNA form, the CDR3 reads TGTGCCAGCTCACCACTGGGGGCGCCGTACGAGCAGTACTTC. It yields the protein CASSPLGAPYEQYF. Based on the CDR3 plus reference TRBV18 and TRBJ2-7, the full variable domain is NAGVMQNPRHLVRRRGQEARLRCSPMKGHSHVYWYRQLPEEGLKFMVYLQKENIIDESGMPKERFSAEFPKEGPSILRIQQVVRGDSAAYFCASSPLGAPYEQYFGPGTRLTVT.

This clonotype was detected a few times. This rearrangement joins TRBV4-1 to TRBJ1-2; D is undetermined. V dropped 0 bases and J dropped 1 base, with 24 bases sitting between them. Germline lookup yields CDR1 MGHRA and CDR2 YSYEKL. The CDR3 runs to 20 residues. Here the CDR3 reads CASSQDVAFRSPEGNYGYTF. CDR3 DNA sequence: TGCGCCAGCAGCCAAGACGTCGCATTTCGGTCGCCCGAGGGTAACTATGGCTACACCTTC.

CDR3 sequence: CASSHFPGSEQFF. The CDR3 DNA reads TGCGCCAGCAGCCACTTCCCAGGGAGTGAGCAGTTCTTC. The V and J genes are TRBV4-1 and TRBJ2-1, with D perhaps TRBD1 or TRBD2 (5 bases each). This CDR3 comprises 13 residues. From germline, CDR1 is MGHRA and CDR2 YSYEKL. The germline V and J ends were trimmed by 3 bases and 9 bases, with 12 bases remaining between them.

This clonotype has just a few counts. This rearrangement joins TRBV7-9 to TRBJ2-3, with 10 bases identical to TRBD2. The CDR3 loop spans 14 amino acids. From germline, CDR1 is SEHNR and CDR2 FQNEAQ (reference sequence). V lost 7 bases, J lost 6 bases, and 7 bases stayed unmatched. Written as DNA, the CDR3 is TGTGCCAGCACCCTTAGCGGGGGGCCGGATACGCAGTATTTT. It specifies CASTLSGGPDTQYF.

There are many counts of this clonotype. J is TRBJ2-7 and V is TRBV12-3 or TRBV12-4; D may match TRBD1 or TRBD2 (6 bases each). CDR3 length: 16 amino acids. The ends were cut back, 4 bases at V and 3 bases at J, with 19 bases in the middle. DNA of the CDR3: TGTGCCAGCAGTTCTTTTACGGGGGCCTTAAACTACGAGCAGTACTTC. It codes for CASSSFTGALNYEQYF.

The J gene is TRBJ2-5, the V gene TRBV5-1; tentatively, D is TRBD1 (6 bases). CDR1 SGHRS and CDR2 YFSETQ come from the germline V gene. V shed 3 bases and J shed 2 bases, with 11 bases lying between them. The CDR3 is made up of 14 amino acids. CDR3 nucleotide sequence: TGCGCCAGCAGCTCCCAACAGGGTCAAGAGACCCAGTACTTC. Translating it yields CASSSQQGQETQYF. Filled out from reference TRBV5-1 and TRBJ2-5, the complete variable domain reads KAGVTQTPRYLIKTRGQQVTLSCSPISGHRSVSWYQQTPGQGLQFLFEYFSETQRNKGNFPGRFSGRQFSNSRSEMNVSTLELGDSALYLCASSSQQGQETQYFGPGTRLLVL.

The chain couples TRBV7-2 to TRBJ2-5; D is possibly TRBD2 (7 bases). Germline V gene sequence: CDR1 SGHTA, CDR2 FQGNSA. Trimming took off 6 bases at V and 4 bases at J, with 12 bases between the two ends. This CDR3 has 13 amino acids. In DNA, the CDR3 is TGTGCCAGCAGGGGGGGGGCAGGAGAGACCCAGTACTTC. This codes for CASRGGAGETQYF.

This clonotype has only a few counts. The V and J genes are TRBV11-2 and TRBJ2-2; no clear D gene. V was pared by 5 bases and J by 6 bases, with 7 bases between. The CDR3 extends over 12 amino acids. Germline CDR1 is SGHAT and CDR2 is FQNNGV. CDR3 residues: CASSIVPGELFF. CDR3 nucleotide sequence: TGTGCCAGCAGCATAGTTCCCGGGGAGCTGTTTTTT.

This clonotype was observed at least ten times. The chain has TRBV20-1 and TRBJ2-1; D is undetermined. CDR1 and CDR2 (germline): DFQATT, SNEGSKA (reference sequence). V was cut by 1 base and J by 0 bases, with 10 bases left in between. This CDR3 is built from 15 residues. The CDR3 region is CSARAHISSYNEQFF. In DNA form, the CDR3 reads TGCAGTGCTAGAGCTCACATAAGCTCCTACAATGAGCAGTTCTTC.

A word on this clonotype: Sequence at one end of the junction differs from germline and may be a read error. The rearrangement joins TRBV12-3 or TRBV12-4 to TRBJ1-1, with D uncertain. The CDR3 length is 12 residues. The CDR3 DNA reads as TGTGCCAGCAGTTTAATAGGGCTAGTAAGCTGGTTT. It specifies CASSLIGLVSWF.

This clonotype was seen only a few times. This CDR3 reads CSAEAQGLDEKLFF. CDR3 DNA: TGCAGTGCTGAGGCCCAGGGGTTGGATGAAAAACTGTTTTTT. The chain uses TRBV20-1 and TRBJ1-4; weak D call: TRBD1 (6 bases). Germline CDR1 and CDR2: DFQATT and SNEGSKA (reference sequence). CDR3 length equals 14 residues. Trimming left V 5 bases short and J 6 bases short, with 16 bases between.

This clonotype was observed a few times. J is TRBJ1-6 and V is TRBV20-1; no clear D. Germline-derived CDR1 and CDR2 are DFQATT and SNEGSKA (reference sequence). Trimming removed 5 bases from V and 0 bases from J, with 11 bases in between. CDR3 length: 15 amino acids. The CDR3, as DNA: TGCAGTGCTCGCCCTCTTAGCTCCTATAATTCACCCCTCCACTTT. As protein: CSARPLSSYNSPLHF.

The CDR3 DNA sequence: TGTGCCAGCAGCCGGGACAGACCCTACAATGAGCAGTTCTTC. Translating gives CASSRDRPYNEQFF. The chain uses TRBV5-4 and TRBJ2-1, with 7 bases matching TRBD1. Germline V lookup: CDR1 SGHNT, CDR2 YYREEE (reference sequence). CDR3 length: 14 amino acids. With 4 bases clipped from V and 2 bases from J, the junction kept 3 bases outside the gene matches.

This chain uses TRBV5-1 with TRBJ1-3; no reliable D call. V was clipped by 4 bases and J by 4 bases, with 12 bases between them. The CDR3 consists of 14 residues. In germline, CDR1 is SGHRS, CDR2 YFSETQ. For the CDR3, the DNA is TGCGCCAGCAGCAAGGACTTTAGGGGAAACACCATATATTTT. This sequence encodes CASSKDFRGNTIYF. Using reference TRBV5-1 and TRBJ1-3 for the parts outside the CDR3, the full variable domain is KAGVTQTPRYLIKTRGQQVTLSCSPISGHRSVSWYQQTPGQGLQFLFEYFSETQRNKGNFPGRFSGRQFSNSRSEMNVSTLELGDSALYLCASSKDFRGNTIYFGEGSWLTVV.

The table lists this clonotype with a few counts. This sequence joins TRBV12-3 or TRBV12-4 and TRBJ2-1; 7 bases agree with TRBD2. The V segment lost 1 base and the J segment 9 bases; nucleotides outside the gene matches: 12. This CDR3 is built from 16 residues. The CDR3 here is CASSLGYGLDAVEQFF. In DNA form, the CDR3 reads TGTGCCAGCAGTTTAGGCTACGGACTAGATGCCGTTGAGCAGTTCTTC.

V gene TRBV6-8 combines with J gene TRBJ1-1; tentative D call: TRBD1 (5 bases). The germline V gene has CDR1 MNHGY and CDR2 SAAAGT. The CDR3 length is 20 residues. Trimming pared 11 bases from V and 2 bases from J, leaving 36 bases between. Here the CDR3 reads CAGRRDHPGVKHLENTEAFF. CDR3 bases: TGTGCCGGGCGCCGGGACCACCCTGGTGTTAAACACTTGGAAAACACTGAAGCTTTCTTT.

CDR3 loop: CSARDRQGKPQHF. In DNA form, the CDR3 reads TGCAGTGCTAGGGATCGACAGGGAAAGCCCCAGCATTTT. The gene calls are TRBV20-1 and TRBJ1-5; 7 positions agree with TRBD1. V lost 3 bases, J lost 8 bases, and 7 bases stayed unmatched. CDR3 length: 13 amino acids. Germline CDR1 reads DFQATT; CDR2 reads SNEGSKA (reference sequence).

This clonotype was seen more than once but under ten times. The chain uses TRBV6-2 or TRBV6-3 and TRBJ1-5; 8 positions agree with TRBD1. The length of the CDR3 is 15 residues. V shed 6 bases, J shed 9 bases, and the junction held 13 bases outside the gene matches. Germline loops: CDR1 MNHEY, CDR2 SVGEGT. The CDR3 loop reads CASRDREAKWWPQHF. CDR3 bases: TGTGCCAGCAGGGACAGGGAGGCCAAGTGGTGGCCCCAGCATTTT.

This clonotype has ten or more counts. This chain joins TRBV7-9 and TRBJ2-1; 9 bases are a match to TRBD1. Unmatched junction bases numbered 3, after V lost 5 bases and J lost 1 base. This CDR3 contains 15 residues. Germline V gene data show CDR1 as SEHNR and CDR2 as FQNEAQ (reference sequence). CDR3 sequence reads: CASSKDRGSYNEQFF. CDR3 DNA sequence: TGTGCCAGCAGCAAGGACAGGGGATCCTACAATGAGCAGTTCTTC. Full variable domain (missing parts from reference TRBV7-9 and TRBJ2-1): DTGVSQNPRHKITKRGQNVTFRCDPISEHNRLYWYRQTLGQGPEFLTYFQNEAQLEKSRLLSDRFSAERPKGSFSTLEIQRTEQGDSAMYLCASSKDRGSYNEQFFGPGTRLTVL.

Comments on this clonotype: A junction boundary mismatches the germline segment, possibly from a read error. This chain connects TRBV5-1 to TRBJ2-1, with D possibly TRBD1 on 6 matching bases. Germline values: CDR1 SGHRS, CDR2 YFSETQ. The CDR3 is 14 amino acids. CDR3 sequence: CASGLGRGNNEQFF. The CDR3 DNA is TGCGCCAGCGGCTTGGGAAGGGGGAACAATGAGCAGTTCTTC.